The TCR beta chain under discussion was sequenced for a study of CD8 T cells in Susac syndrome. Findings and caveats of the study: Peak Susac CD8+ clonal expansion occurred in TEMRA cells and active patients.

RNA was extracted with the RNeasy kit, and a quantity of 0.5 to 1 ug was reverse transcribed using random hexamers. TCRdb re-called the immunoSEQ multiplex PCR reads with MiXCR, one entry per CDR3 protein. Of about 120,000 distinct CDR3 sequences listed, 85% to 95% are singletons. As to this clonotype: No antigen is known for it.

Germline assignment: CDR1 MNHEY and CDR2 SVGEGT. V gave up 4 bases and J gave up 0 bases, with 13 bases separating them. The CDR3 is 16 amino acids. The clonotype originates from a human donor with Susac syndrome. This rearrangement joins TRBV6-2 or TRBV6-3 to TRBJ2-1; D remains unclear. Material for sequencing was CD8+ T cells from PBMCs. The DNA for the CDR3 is TGTGCCAGCAGTTTCCTAGGACCGAGCTCCTACAATGAGCAGTTCTTC. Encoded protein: CASSFLGPSSYNEQFF.